A single sample is the source of the 10 T cell receptor beta chains below, sequenced in a study of blood T cell repertoires in COVID-19. Produced via immunoSEQ multiplex PCR; TCRdb's table is partial and in-frame only. The sample has about 95,000 clones, under 90% seen once; the top ten hold 24%. Sequenced input: peripheral blood. Source of these receptors: a human donor in a cohort sampled during active COVID-19.

The chain joins TRBV4-1 to TRBJ2-7, with a possible D match to TRBD1 (6 bases). The germline V gene encodes CDR1 MGHRA and CDR2 YSYEKL. CDR3 length equals 17 residues. Trimming shortened V by 0 bases and J by 0 bases, and 15 bases separated the two germline ends. The CDR3, as DNA: TGCGCCAGCAGCCAAGAAGGCACCGGGACAATCTCCTACGAGCAGTACTTC. Translation gives CASSQEGTGTISYEQYF.

The rearrangement links TRBV27 to TRBJ2-7; 14 bases are a match to TRBD2. The ends lost 3 bases at V and 6 bases at J; junction bases unmatched: 7. Per the germline V gene, CDR1 is MNHEY and CDR2 is SMNVEV (reference sequence). The CDR3 is 16 amino acids. The CDR3 DNA sequence: TGTGCCAGCAGTTTGTCGGGACTAGCGGGAGCGGGCGAGCAGTACTTC. Translated: CASSLSGLAGAGEQYF.

CDR3 loop: CASRFSESLNTEAFF. The CDR3 region has the DNA TGTGCCAGCAGGTTTTCCGAGAGCTTGAACACTGAAGCTTTCTTT. The rearrangement joins TRBV6-5 to TRBJ1-1; no clear D. This CDR3 contains 15 residues. CDR1 is MNHEY and CDR2 is SVGAGI in the germline V gene. The V end was cut by 6 bases, the J end by 0 bases, with 14 bases between.

This clone was counted between two and nine times. The chain couples TRBV7-9 to TRBJ2-7; 10 bases align to TRBD2. Germline CDR1 is SEHNR and CDR2 is FQNEAQ (reference sequence). Unmatched junction bases numbered 7, after V lost 4 bases and J lost 4 bases. This CDR3 has 15 amino acids. As DNA, the CDR3 is TGTGCCAGCAGCTGGCAGAGCGGGGGGGTTTACGAGCAGTACTTC. As protein: CASSWQSGGVYEQYF.

CDR3: CASSHTSGSGDEQFF. CDR3 nucleotide sequence: TGCGCCAGCAGTCATACTAGCGGGAGTGGAGATGAGCAGTTCTTC. The rearrangement uses TRBV10-2 and TRBJ2-1; 11 positions match TRBD2. V shed 5 bases and J 8 bases; nucleotides not matched to a gene: 8. The CDR3 spans 15 residues. Germline CDR1 and CDR2: WSHSY and SAAADI.

The rearrangement links TRBV6-5 to TRBJ2-7; 10 bases agree with TRBD1. The CDR3 runs 14 residues. The junction had 4 bases not matched to a gene; V was cut back by 4 bases and J by 4 bases. Germline V lookup: CDR1 MNHEY, CDR2 SVGAGI. The CDR3 region has the DNA TGTGCCAGCAGTTCCGGGACAGGGGAATACGAGCAGTACTTC. Residues: CASSSGTGEYEQYF.

The CDR3 sequence: CASSPPTVNTEAFF. Here the CDR3 DNA reads TGTGCCAGCAGCCCTCCTACGGTGAACACTGAAGCTTTCTTT. The V and J genes are TRBV3-1 (or the pseudogene TRBV3-2) and TRBJ1-1; D ambiguous. Trimming took 4 bases from V and 0 from J, leaving 9 bases between them. The germline V gene has CDR1 LGHDT and CDR2 YNNKEL (reference sequence). This CDR3 spans 14 amino acids.

The V gene is TRBV3-1 (or the pseudogene TRBV3-2), the J gene TRBJ1-3; 9 nucleotides align to TRBD1. Germline V gene sequence: CDR1 LGHDT, CDR2 YNNKEL (reference sequence). This CDR3 spans 18 amino acids. After removal of 0 bases from V and 0 bases from J, the junction contained 6 bases not matched to a gene. CDR3 nucleotide sequence: TGTGCCAGCAGCCAAGATCCGGGACAGGGAAGCTCTGGAAACACCATATATTTT. This codes for CASSQDPGQGSSGNTIYF.

The chain links TRBV6-6 to TRBJ1-4; D call uncertain. The CDR3 loop spans 16 amino acids. Germline V lookup: CDR1 MNHNY, CDR2 SVGAGI (reference sequence). V lost 7 bases, J lost 8 bases, and 23 bases lay in between. In DNA form, the CDR3 reads TGTGCCAGCACCCTCCTGCTGCAGCCCGGGAAGGAAAAACTGTTTTTT. Amino acid sequence: CASTLLLQPGKEKLFF.

V gene TRBV6-1 combines with J gene TRBJ2-1; 7 bases align to TRBD1. CDR1 is MNHNS and CDR2 is SASEGT in the germline V gene. The J segment lost 7 bases and the V segment lost 3 bases, leaving 6 bases of the junction unmatched. This CDR3 comprises 14 residues. The CDR3 region has the DNA TGTGCCAGCAGTGAGTTCCCCAGGGGGAATGAGCAGTTCTTC. It is translated as CASSEFPRGNEQFF.